Below, 19 T cell receptor beta chains from the same sample are listed, as sequenced in a study of beta chain features in type 1 diabetes. What was sequenced were expressed TCRB transcripts, since all of the isolated RNA had been reverse transcribed. Assay: immunoSEQ multiplex PCR; the TCRdb copy retains only in-frame clones and omits some. The repertoire consists of under 550,000 clones, with roughly 11% occurring once and the leading ten covering 0.035% to 0.05%. Sequenced sample: naive CD4+ T cells from blood. These receptors were collected from a woman under 30 in good health.

This chain uses TRBV6-6 with TRBJ2-3; the D is unclear. The V end was cut by 0 bases, the J end by 4 bases, with 14 bases between. CDR3 length: 16 amino acids. Germline CDR1 and CDR2: MNHNY and SVGAGI (reference sequence). CDR3 nucleotides: TGTGCCAGCAGTTACTCCCGAACAGAGCAGGCAGATACGCAGTATTTT. As protein: CASSYSRTEQADTQYF.

This clone was found a few times. The chain couples TRBV9 to TRBJ1-6; 9 positions agree with TRBD1. The germline CDR1 and CDR2 sequences are SGDLS and YYNGEE. The CDR3 spans 14 residues. Losses at the gene ends were 2 bases for V and 9 bases for J; bases not matched to a gene: 3. CDR3 coding DNA: TGTGCCAGCAGCGTCACAGGGGGCGGTTCACCCCTCCACTTT. Protein: CASSVTGGGSPLHF.

This clone has only a few counts. This chain uses TRBV5-1 with TRBJ2-4; D gene unclear. Trimming took off 2 bases at V and 7 bases at J, with 13 bases between the two ends. The CDR3 has 14 amino acids. Germline CDR1 and CDR2: SGHRS and YFSETQ. Here the CDR3 reads CASSLDSPGNIQYF. CDR3 bases: TGCGCCAGCAGCTTAGACTCTCCGGGTAACATTCAGTACTTC.

This clone was observed a few times. The genes are TRBV7-9 and TRBJ2-1, with D possibly being TRBD1 (5 bases). Germline values: CDR1 SEHNR, CDR2 FQNEAQ (reference sequence). The CDR3 runs 14 residues. Trimming removed 5 bases at V and 8 bases at J, with 16 bases between. CDR3 loop: CASSPQGLGHEQFF. The CDR3 nucleotides are TGTGCCAGCAGCCCCCAAGGATTGGGGCATGAGCAGTTCTTC. Full variable domain (remainder filled in from reference TRBV7-9 and TRBJ2-1): DTGVSQNPRHKITKRGQNVTFRCDPISEHNRLYWYRQTLGQGPEFLTYFQNEAQLEKSRLLSDRFSAERPKGSFSTLEIQRTEQGDSAMYLCASSPQGLGHEQFFGPGTRLTVL.

V is TRBV4-3 and J is TRBJ2-3, with 9 bases aligning to TRBD2. The CDR3 loop spans 15 amino acids. Germline V gene lookup returns CDR1 LGHNA and CDR2 YSLEER. V lost 2 bases and J lost 5; bases outside the gene matches: 5. The CDR3 sequence: CASSQRREGRDTQYF. CDR3 DNA sequence: TGCGCCAGCAGCCAACGGCGGGAGGGGAGAGATACGCAGTATTTT.

V and J are TRBV4-2 and TRBJ2-3; 9 bases line up with TRBD1. Germline V gene sequence: CDR1 LGHNA, CDR2 YNFKEQ. This CDR3 region has 15 residues. V dropped 5 bases and J dropped 2; count of bases not matched to a gene: 5. As DNA, the CDR3 is TGTGCCAGCAGCAAGGGGACAGGGTACACAGATACGCAGTATTTT. Protein: CASSKGTGYTDTQYF.

The chain links TRBV6-6 to TRBJ2-3, with D possibly being TRBD1 or TRBD2 (5 bases each). CDR3 length equals 15 residues. Trimming cost V 0 bases and J 3 bases, with 10 bases left between them. CDR1 is MNHNY, CDR2 SVGAGI, per germline (reference sequence). The CDR3 DNA sequence: TGTGCCAGCAGTTACTCTGGTTGGGGGACAGATACGCAGTATTTT. Its translation: CASSYSGWGTDTQYF.

This clone was observed a few times. V gene TRBV23-1 combines with J gene TRBJ1-5; the D gene is possibly TRBD1 (6 bases). TRBV23-1 is treated as an ORF (open reading frame) with a function not yet certain. This CDR3 region has 14 residues. V was clipped by 1 base and J by 6 bases, with 10 bases between them. CDR3 sequence: CASSQFGTSQPQHF. The CDR3 region has the DNA TGCGCCAGCAGTCAATTTGGGACAAGTCAGCCCCAGCATTTT.

This clone has more than one count but fewer than ten. V usage is TRBV4-3 and J usage is TRBJ2-3, with TRBD2 identical over 8 bases. Germline V gene data show CDR1 as LGHNA and CDR2 as YSLEER. V was pared by 0 bases and J by 0 bases, with 2 bases of the junction left unmatched. This CDR3 has 16 amino acids. The CDR3 coding sequence is TGCGCCAGCAGCCAAGAGCCGGGAGGGAGCACAGATACGCAGTATTTT. Encoded protein: CASSQEPGGSTDTQYF.

The sample holds a few counts of this clone. This CDR3 is CASSLNRLRTDTQYF. CDR3 nucleotide sequence: TGTGCCAGCAGCTTAAATAGACTCCGCACAGATACGCAGTATTTT. V and J are TRBV7-2 and TRBJ2-3; D remains unclear. V lost 2 bases and J 1 base, leaving 10 bases between the germline ends. This CDR3 has 15 amino acids. Germline V gene sequence: CDR1 SGHTA, CDR2 FQGNSA.

This clone occurred a few times. The gene calls are TRBV29-1 and TRBJ2-5; TRBD2 might be the D (5 bases). This CDR3 has 16 amino acids. V was pared by 1 base and J by 4 bases, with 19 bases between. Per germline, CDR1 SQVTM and CDR2 ANQGSEA. The CDR3 loop is CSVEGRTHRPGETQYF. The CDR3 DNA reads TGCAGCGTTGAAGGGAGGACTCACCGGCCCGGAGAGACCCAGTACTTC.

The sample holds a few counts of this clone. This chain joins TRBV29-1 and TRBJ1-1; TRBD1 is a possible D gene (5 bases). The CDR3 extends over 14 amino acids. Germline lookup yields CDR1 SQVTM and CDR2 ANQGSEA. Deletions cut 5 bases from V and 0 bases from J, with 13 bases between. The CDR3 DNA sequence: TGCAGCGTTAAACCCGGGACGGTGAACACTGAAGCTTTCTTT. This translates into CSVKPGTVNTEAFF.

This clone was seen more than once but under ten times. The V and J genes are TRBV28 and TRBJ2-6; no definite D call. This CDR3 has 13 amino acids. The germline CDR1 and CDR2 sequences are MDHEN and SYDVKM. The CDR3: CATLDTGANVLTF. Here the CDR3 DNA reads TGTGCGACCCTTGATACCGGGGCCAACGTCCTGACTTTC.

This clone has more than one count but fewer than ten. The genes are TRBV27 and TRBJ2-7; D possibly corresponds to TRBD2 (6 bases). The CDR3 covers 14 residues. Germline CDR1 MNHEY, CDR2 SMNVEV (reference sequence). V lost 2 bases, J lost 4 bases, and 12 bases lay in between. The CDR3 DNA follows: TGTGCCAGCAGTTTAATTAGAGCGGGTTACGAGCAGTACTTC. This sequence encodes CASSLIRAGYEQYF.

This clone was observed a few times. The genes are TRBV5-1 and TRBJ2-7, with D perhaps assigned TRBD1 or TRBD2 (5 bases each). CDR1 is SGHRS, CDR2 YFSETQ, per germline. The CDR3 consists of 15 residues. V shed 4 bases and J shed 0 bases, with 14 bases lying between them. The CDR3 here is CASSPGTVLSYEQYF. CDR3 DNA sequence: TGCGCCAGCAGCCCCGGGACGGTCCTCTCCTACGAGCAGTACTTC.

This clone was picked up a small number of times. CDR3 residues: CASSPVGDLTGLRGYTF. The CDR3 nucleotides are TGTGCCAGCAGCCCCGTGGGTGATTTGACAGGCCTCCGTGGCTACACCTTC. The genes are TRBV14 and TRBJ1-2, with D maybe TRBD1 (6 bases). The V gene's germline CDR1 is SGHDN and CDR2 FVKESK. This CDR3 has 17 amino acids. V gave up 4 bases and J gave up 7 bases, with 25 bases separating them.

The rearrangement uses TRBV9 and TRBJ1-2; the D gene is possibly TRBD1 (5 bases). CDR1 SGDLS and CDR2 YYNGEE come from the germline V gene. Trimming removed 0 bases from V and 6 bases from J, with 15 bases in between. The CDR3 loop spans 15 amino acids. The CDR3 protein is CASSVATWRGNGYTF. Here the CDR3 DNA reads TGTGCCAGCAGCGTAGCTACTTGGCGGGGGAATGGCTACACCTTC.

This clone occurred a few times. The rearrangement links TRBV4-2 to TRBJ2-5; D is possibly TRBD2 (6 bases). Deletions cut 1 base from V and 2 bases from J, with 11 bases between. The CDR3 loop spans 15 amino acids. In germline, CDR1 is LGHNA, CDR2 YNFKEQ. CDR3 coding DNA: TGTGCCAGCAGCCAAGGGAGGGGACGGCAAGAGACCCAGTACTTC. Its protein product is CASSQGRGRQETQYF.

This clone showed up just a few times. The chain links TRBV15 to TRBJ2-2; 7 nucleotides agree with TRBD1. Per germline, CDR1 LNHNV and CDR2 YYDKDF (reference sequence). Unmatched junction bases numbered 3, after V lost 1 base and J lost 4 bases. The CDR3 covers 15 residues. The CDR3 protein is CATSRGAGGTGELFF. CDR3 sequence (DNA): TGTGCCACCAGCAGAGGGGCAGGGGGCACCGGGGAGCTGTTTTTT. The variable domain in full, completed from reference TRBV15 and TRBJ2-2, reads DAMVIQNPRYQVTQFGKPVTLSCSQTLNHNVMYWYQQKSSQAPKLLFHYYDKDFNNEADTPDNFQSRRPNTSFCFLDIRSPGLGDTAMYLCATSRGAGGTGELFFGEGSRLTVL.